Presented here are 26 T cell receptor beta chains from one specimen sequenced in a study of cytomegalovirus exposure and HLA in healthy donors (dated by TCRdb to about 2017). Libraries were constructed by the immunoSEQ multiplex PCR assay. Imported from immuneACCESS, the table was reduced by TCRdb to in-frame sequences with V and J called. These copies leave out some clones; in studies compared against another copy, an unresolved V gene accounts for under half, and the cause of the remainder is not known. The sample table contains some 320,000 clones; only one count was recorded for roughly 90% of them. Over 1% of the sample lies in the top ten. The sequenced sample was PBMCs. The receptors here all came from a woman aged 25 to 45 in good health and CMV-seropositive.

The chain is built from TRBV7-6 and TRBJ2-1; TRBD2 agrees at 8 bases. The germline gives CDR1 SGHVS, CDR2 FNYEAQ. Trimming cost V 4 bases and J 9 bases; bases outside gene matches: 8. The CDR3 covers 14 residues. CDR3 sequence reads: CASSYVAGFSEQFF. DNA for the CDR3: TGTGCCAGCAGCTACGTAGCGGGGTTTAGTGAGCAGTTCTTC.

V gene TRBV29-1 combines with J gene TRBJ2-5; 7 bases map to TRBD1. V trimming: 8 bases; J trimming: 9 bases; junction bases outside the gene matches: 15. CDR3 length: 13 residues. Germline CDR1 SQVTM, CDR2 ANQGSEA. The CDR3 DNA sequence: TGCAGCCCCCAAAGACAGGGTACAGGGGCCCAGTACTTC. The encoded protein is CSPQRQGTGAQYF.

Written as DNA, the CDR3 is TGTGCCAGCAGCCAAGATCATCGGATATCGGGGTTCTCTGGAAACACCATATATTTT. This encodes CASSQDHRISGFSGNTIYF. The J gene is TRBJ1-3, the V gene TRBV14; the D is unclear. Per the germline V gene, CDR1 is SGHDN and CDR2 is FVKESK. This CDR3 is 19 amino acids long. V lost 0 bases to trimming and J lost 0 bases, with 18 bases between them.

V and J are TRBV15 and TRBJ1-4; D call uncertain. Germline lookup yields CDR1 LNHNV and CDR2 YYDKDF (reference sequence). CDR3 size: 10 residues. V was pared by 6 bases and J by 8 bases, with 4 bases between. CDR3 region: CATRHEKLFF. Written as DNA, the CDR3 is TGTGCCACCAGGCACGAAAAACTGTTTTTT.

The chain couples TRBV9 to TRBJ1-6; 7 bases match TRBD1. V was pared by 3 bases and J by 9 bases, with 3 bases of the junction left unmatched. This CDR3 contains 13 residues. Per germline, CDR1 SGDLS and CDR2 YYNGEE. The CDR3 loop is CASSAGTASPLHF. Written as DNA, the CDR3 is TGTGCCAGCAGCGCCGGGACAGCTTCACCCCTCCACTTT.

This chain uses TRBV7-3 with TRBJ2-1; the D gene is possibly TRBD1 (6 bases). Germline assignment: CDR1 SGHTA and CDR2 FQGTGA. This CDR3 is built from 13 residues. V was clipped by 5 bases and J by 4 bases, with 9 bases between them. Here the CDR3 DNA reads TGTGCCAGCAGCCAAGGGGGATACAATGAGCAGTTCTTC. Translation: CASSQGGYNEQFF.

The chain carries TRBV6-6 and TRBJ2-7; perhaps TRBD2 as D (6 bases). Germline V lookup: CDR1 MNHNY, CDR2 SVGAGI (reference sequence). The CDR3 consists of 15 residues. The V end lost 1 base, the J end lost 1 base, and 11 bases lay between the germline ends. CDR3 nucleotide sequence: TGTGCCAGCAGTTACTACGGGGGAGGATCCTACGAGCAGTACTTC. This codes for CASSYYGGGSYEQYF.

This chain links TRBV7-8 with TRBJ2-7; possible D gene TRBD2, 6 bases. Germline V CDR1 and CDR2: SGHVS, FQNEAQ. This CDR3 has 15 residues. V lost 5 bases to trimming and J lost 5 bases, with 19 bases between them. The CDR3 region has the DNA TGTGCCAGCAGCCGAGGCTCGGGAGAATTGGACGAGCAGTACTTC. The encoded protein is CASSRGSGELDEQYF.

There are many counts of this clone. This sample also contains other DNA sequences that code for the same CDR3. The chain joins TRBV5-6 to TRBJ1-5, with D unclear. This CDR3 spans 14 amino acids. Trimming removed 2 bases from V and 4 bases from J, with 10 bases in between. In germline, CDR1 is SGHDT, CDR2 YYEEEE. The CDR3 protein is CASSFGFPNQPQHF. The CDR3 DNA reads TGTGCCAGCAGCTTCGGATTCCCAAATCAGCCCCAGCATTTT.

V gene TRBV19 combines with J gene TRBJ2-5; D gene ambiguous. The V and J ends lost 3 bases and 5 bases respectively, with 19 bases between them. CDR3 length equals 16 residues. Germline assignment: CDR1 LNHDA and CDR2 SQIVND (reference sequence). This CDR3 is CASSMSARPGRETQYF. The CDR3 DNA follows: TGTGCCAGTAGTATGTCCGCCAGGCCCGGTCGGGAGACCCAGTACTTC.

The rearrangement links TRBV2 to TRBJ2-2; TRBD1 is a possible D gene (6 bases). Germline V gene sequence: CDR1 SNHLY, CDR2 FYNNEI. V lost 5 bases to trimming and J lost 4 bases, with 11 bases between them. CDR3 length: 14 amino acids. DNA for the CDR3: TGTGCCAGCAGTTTACAGGGTGTCACCGGGGAGCTGTTTTTT. It yields the protein CASSLQGVTGELFF.

In its sample, this clone was seen once. This rearrangement joins TRBV6-5 to TRBJ1-1; no clear D gene. CDR3 size: 14 residues. The ends were cut back, 2 bases at V and 1 base at J, with 8 bases in the middle. Germline V CDR1 and CDR2: MNHEY, SVGAGI. The CDR3 region is CASSYGVGNTEAFF. The DNA for the CDR3 is TGTGCCAGCAGTTACGGGGTGGGGAACACTGAAGCTTTCTTT.

V usage is TRBV7-3 and J usage is TRBJ1-2, with D possibly TRBD1 on 6 matching bases. V lost 4 bases to trimming and J lost 8 bases, with 14 bases between them. Looked up from germline, CDR1 is SGHTA and CDR2 is FQGTGA. The CDR3 is 13 residues long. CDR3 region: CASSSGMGAGYTF. The CDR3 nucleotides are TGTGCCAGCAGCTCCGGGATGGGGGCGGGCTACACCTTC.

The chain has TRBV4-3 and TRBJ2-1, with D possibly being TRBD2 (6 bases). This CDR3 is built from 15 residues. V was shortened by 1 base and J by 4 bases, with 11 bases between the two germline ends. Looked up from germline, CDR1 is LGHNA and CDR2 is YSLEER. CDR3 loop: CASSQGLEGYNEQFF. The CDR3 DNA is TGCGCCAGCAGCCAAGGACTAGAGGGGTACAATGAGCAGTTCTTC.

This clone was found once. The V call is TRBV30, the J call TRBJ2-3; 7 bases match TRBD1. The germline V gene encodes CDR1 GTSNPN and CDR2 SVGIG (reference sequence). Trimming cost V 0 bases and J 5 bases; bases outside gene matches: 5. The CDR3 spans 14 residues. The CDR3 DNA follows: TGTGCCTGGAGTGTAACAGGGGAGCTAGATACGCAGTATTTT. It yields the protein CAWSVTGELDTQYF. The whole variable domain, remainder taken from reference TRBV30 and TRBJ2-3, is SQTIHQWPATLVQPVGSPLSLECTVEGTSNPNLYWYRQAAGRGLQLLFYSVGIGQISSEVPQNLSASRPQDRQFILSSKKLLLSDSGFYLCAWSVTGELDTQYFGPGTRLTVL.

The rearrangement links TRBV11-2 to TRBJ2-1; the D gene is possibly TRBD2 (6 bases). The germline CDR1 and CDR2 sequences are SGHAT and FQNNGV. The CDR3 covers 11 residues. The V gene lost 5 bases and the J gene lost 9 bases, with 8 bases spanning the gap. CDR3 region: CASSLGGEQFF. CDR3 coding DNA: TGTGCCAGCAGCCTGGGGGGTGAGCAGTTCTTC.

The chain uses TRBV28 and TRBJ1-5, with D hard to call. Deletions cut 8 bases from V and 3 bases from J, with 8 bases between. This CDR3 region has 12 residues. CDR1 MDHEN and CDR2 SYDVKM come from the germline V gene. The CDR3 is CASGDPNQPQHF. CDR3 nucleotides: TGTGCCAGCGGGGATCCCAATCAGCCCCAGCATTTT. Supplemented by reference TRBV28 and TRBJ1-5, the full variable domain reads DVKVTQSSRYLVKRTGEKVFLECVQDMDHENMFWYRQDPGLGLRLIYFSYDVKMKEKGDIPEGYSVSREKKERFSLILESASTNQTSMYLCASGDPNQPQHFGDGTRLSIL.

The chain links TRBV7-9 to TRBJ2-7; D may be TRBD2 (7 bases). Germline V lookup: CDR1 SEHNR, CDR2 FQNEAQ (reference sequence). Trimming took 7 bases from V and 0 from J, leaving 13 bases between them. The CDR3 sequence is 14 residues long. The CDR3 loop reads CASTPAGASYEQYF. The CDR3 coding sequence is TGTGCCAGCACCCCCGCGGGGGCCTCCTACGAGCAGTACTTC.

This chain joins TRBV7-3 and TRBJ2-5, with TRBD2 matching over 12 bases. The CDR3 extends over 16 amino acids. Per the germline V gene, CDR1 is SGHTA and CDR2 is FQGTGA. With 2 bases clipped from V and 5 bases from J, the junction kept 6 bases outside the gene matches. CDR3: CASSLGPSGRVETQYF. The DNA of the CDR3 is TGTGCCAGCAGCTTAGGGCCTAGCGGGAGGGTTGAGACCCAGTACTTC.

The CDR3 reads CSVEFGVPGELFF. In DNA, the CDR3 is TGCAGCGTTGAATTTGGCGTCCCCGGGGAGCTGTTTTTT. V and J are TRBV29-1 and TRBJ2-2; D is uncertain. CDR1 and CDR2 (germline): SQVTM, ANQGSEA. Trimming shortened V by 2 bases and J by 6 bases, and 10 bases separated the two germline ends. The CDR3 consists of 13 residues.

The chain joins TRBV4-3 to TRBJ2-7; perhaps TRBD1 as D (6 bases). Trimming cost V 0 bases and J 2 bases, with 17 bases left between them. CDR1 is LGHNA and CDR2 is YSLEER in the germline V gene. The CDR3 runs to 17 residues. The CDR3, as DNA: TGCGCCAGCAGCCAAGACAGATTGGTGACAGGTGCCTACGAGCAGTACTTC. Protein sequence: CASSQDRLVTGAYEQYF.

The chain employs TRBV9 and TRBJ2-3; D is unresolved. CDR1 is SGDLS, CDR2 YYNGEE, per germline. The CDR3 is 15 amino acids. V lost 0 bases, J lost 5 bases, and 13 bases lay in between. The CDR3 region is CASSVDPAHRDTQYF. The CDR3 bases are TGTGCCAGCAGCGTAGATCCGGCACACAGAGATACGCAGTATTTT.

The V call is TRBV7-9, the J call TRBJ2-7; 7 bases are a match to TRBD2. This CDR3 comprises 15 residues. CDR1 is SEHNR, CDR2 FQNEAQ, per germline (reference sequence). Losses at the gene ends were 4 bases for V and 6 bases for J; bases not matched to a gene: 12. CDR3 coding DNA: TGTGCCAGCAGCTCCTATAAGACTAGCATGGTCGAGCAGTACTTC. This codes for CASSSYKTSMVEQYF.

V usage is TRBV2 and J usage is TRBJ2-7; D is perhaps TRBD2 (6 bases). This CDR3 has 15 amino acids. Trimming took 6 bases from V and 4 from J, leaving 19 bases between them. The V gene's germline CDR1 is SNHLY and CDR2 FYNNEI. This chain's CDR3 is CASSEIKVGGYEQYF. As DNA, the CDR3 is TGTGCCAGCAGCGAAATCAAGGTCGGGGGATACGAGCAGTACTTC.

The chain is built from TRBV27 and TRBJ2-3; 8 nucleotides match TRBD1. Germline V gene sequence: CDR1 MNHEY, CDR2 SMNVEV (reference sequence). The CDR3 covers 13 residues. The V and J ends lost 5 bases and 3 bases, in that order; junction bases with no gene match: 1. The CDR3 protein is CASSDRGTDTQYF. The CDR3 bases are TGTGCCAGCAGTGACAGGGGAACAGATACGCAGTATTTT.

The J gene is TRBJ2-3, the V gene TRBV7-8; weak D call: TRBD2 (5 bases). The germline V and J ends were trimmed by 3 bases and 3 bases, with 10 bases remaining between them. Germline CDR1 SGHVS, CDR2 FQNEAQ. The CDR3 sequence is 14 residues long. This CDR3 is CASSFVGSTDTQYF. The DNA for the CDR3 is TGTGCCAGCAGCTTCGTTGGGAGTACAGATACGCAGTATTTT.